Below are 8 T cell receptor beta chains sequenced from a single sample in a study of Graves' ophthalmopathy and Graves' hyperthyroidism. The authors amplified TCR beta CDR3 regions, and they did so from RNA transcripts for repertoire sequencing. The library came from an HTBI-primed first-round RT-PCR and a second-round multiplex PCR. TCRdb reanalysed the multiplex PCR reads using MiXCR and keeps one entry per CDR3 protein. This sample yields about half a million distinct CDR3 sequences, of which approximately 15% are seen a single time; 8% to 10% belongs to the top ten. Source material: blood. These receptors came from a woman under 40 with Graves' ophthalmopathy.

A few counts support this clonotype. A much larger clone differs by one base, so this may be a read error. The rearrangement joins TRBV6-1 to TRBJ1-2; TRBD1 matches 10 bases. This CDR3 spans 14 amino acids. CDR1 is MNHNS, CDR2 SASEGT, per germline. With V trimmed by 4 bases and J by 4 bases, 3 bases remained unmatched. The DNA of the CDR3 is TGTGCCAGCAGTGCCGGGACAGGGGTCTATGGCTACACCTTC. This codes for CASSAGTGVYGYTF.

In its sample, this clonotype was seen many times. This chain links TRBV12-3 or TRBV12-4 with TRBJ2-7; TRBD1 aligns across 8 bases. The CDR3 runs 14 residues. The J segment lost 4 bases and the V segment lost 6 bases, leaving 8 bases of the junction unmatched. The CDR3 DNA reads TGTGCCAGCAGAATCACAGGGGGGATGTACGAGCAGTACTTC. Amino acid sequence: CASRITGGMYEQYF.

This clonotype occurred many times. CDR3 sequence (DNA): TGCAGCGTTGGGCAGGGGCGAACCTACGAGCAGTACTTC. It is translated as CSVGQGRTYEQYF. The chain carries TRBV29-1 and TRBJ2-7, with D possibly TRBD1 on 6 matching bases. The CDR3 is 13 residues long. In germline, CDR1 is SQVTM, CDR2 ANQGSEA. V dropped 4 bases and J dropped 2 bases, with 12 bases sitting between them.

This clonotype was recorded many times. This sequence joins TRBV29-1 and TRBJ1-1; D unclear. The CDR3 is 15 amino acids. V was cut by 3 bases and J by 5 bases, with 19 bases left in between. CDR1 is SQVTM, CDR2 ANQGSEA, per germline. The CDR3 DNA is TGCAGCGTTGATCCTGAAGAGCAGTTTGGAACTGAAGCTTTCTTT. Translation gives CSVDPEEQFGTEAFF.

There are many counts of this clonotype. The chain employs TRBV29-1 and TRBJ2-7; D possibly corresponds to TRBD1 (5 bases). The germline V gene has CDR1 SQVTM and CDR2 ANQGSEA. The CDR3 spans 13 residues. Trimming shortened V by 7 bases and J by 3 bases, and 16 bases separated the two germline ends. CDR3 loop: CSASTGLLYEQYF. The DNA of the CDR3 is TGCAGCGCCTCTACAGGATTGCTCTACGAGCAGTACTTC.

The CDR3 DNA reads as TGTGCCAGTAGTGACAGGGGGCTGGACACTGAAGCTTTCTTT. Translated, it gives CASSDRGLDTEAFF. The rearrangement links TRBV19 to TRBJ1-1; TRBD1 matches at 10 bases. Germline lookup yields CDR1 LNHDA and CDR2 SQIVND (reference sequence). The V segment lost 5 bases and the J segment 3 bases; nucleotides outside the gene matches: 3. This CDR3 comprises 14 residues.

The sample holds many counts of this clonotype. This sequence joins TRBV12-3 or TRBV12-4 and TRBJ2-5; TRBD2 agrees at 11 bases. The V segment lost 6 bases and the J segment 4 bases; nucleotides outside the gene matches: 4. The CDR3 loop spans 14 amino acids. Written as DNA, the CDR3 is TGTGCCAGCAGACTAGCGGGAGCTGGAGAGACCCAGTACTTC. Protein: CASRLAGAGETQYF.

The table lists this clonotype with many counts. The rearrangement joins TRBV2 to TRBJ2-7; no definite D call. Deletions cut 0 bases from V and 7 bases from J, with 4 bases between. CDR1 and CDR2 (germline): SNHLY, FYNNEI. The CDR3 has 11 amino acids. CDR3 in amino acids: CASSEAIEQYF. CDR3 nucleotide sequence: TGTGCCAGCAGTGAAGCTATAGAGCAGTACTTC.